This T cell receptor beta chain was recovered during a study of T cell repertoires in cytomegalovirus infection. Study as a whole: Used in the study were CMV epitopes, some recently identified and HLA-C-restricted, others well-studied and HLA-B-restricted.

General observations from the study: There were HLA-C-restricted CMV-specific TCR beta clonotypes dominating the ex vivo response. The study identified carriers of CMV plus the relevant HLA from cumulative public TCR beta family frequency.

On this clonotype itself: The target antigen is unknown.

From germline, CDR1 is SGHTA and CDR2 FQGNSA. The length of the CDR3 is 13 residues. V trimming: 9 bases; J trimming: 0 bases; junction bases outside the gene matches: 4. TCRdb called the reads again in MiXCR, with one record for every CDR3 protein. The repertoire holds 20,000 to 30,000 distinct CDR3 sequences, with 22% as singletons. J is TRBJ2-7 and V is TRBV7-2; 8 bases agree with TRBD1. This receptor was taken from a human donor in good health (CMV status not recorded). Some clones in this sample may be carry-over from other donors' samples. The sequences come from CD8+ T cells from cultured PBMCs, collected from culture after CMV antigen stimulation. CDR3: CASRQGSSYEQYF. Here the CDR3 DNA reads TGTGCCAGTAGACAGGGGAGCTCCTACGAGCAGTACTTC.